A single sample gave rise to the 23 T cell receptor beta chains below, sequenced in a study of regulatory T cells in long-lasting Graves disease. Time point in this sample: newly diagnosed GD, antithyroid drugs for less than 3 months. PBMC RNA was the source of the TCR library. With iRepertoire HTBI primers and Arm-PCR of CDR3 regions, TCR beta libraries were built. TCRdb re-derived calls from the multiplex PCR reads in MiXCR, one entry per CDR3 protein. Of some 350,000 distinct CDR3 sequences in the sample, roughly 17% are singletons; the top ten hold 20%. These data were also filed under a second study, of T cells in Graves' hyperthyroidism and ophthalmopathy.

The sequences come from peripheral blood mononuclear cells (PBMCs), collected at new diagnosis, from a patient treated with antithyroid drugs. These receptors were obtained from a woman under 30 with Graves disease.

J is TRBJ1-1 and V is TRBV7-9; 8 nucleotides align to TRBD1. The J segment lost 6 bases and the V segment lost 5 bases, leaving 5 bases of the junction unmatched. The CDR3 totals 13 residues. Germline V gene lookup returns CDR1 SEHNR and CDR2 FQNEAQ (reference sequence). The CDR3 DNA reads TGTGCCAGCAGCGGAGGACAGGGCGCTGAAGCTTTCTTT. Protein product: CASSGGQGAEAFF.

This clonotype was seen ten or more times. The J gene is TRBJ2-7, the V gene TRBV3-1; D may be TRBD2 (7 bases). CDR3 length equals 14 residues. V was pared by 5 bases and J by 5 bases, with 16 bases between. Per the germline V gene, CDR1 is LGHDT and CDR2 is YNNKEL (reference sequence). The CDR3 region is CASSEGGALHEQYF. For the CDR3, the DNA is TGTGCCAGCAGCGAAGGGGGGGCCCTCCACGAGCAGTACTTC.

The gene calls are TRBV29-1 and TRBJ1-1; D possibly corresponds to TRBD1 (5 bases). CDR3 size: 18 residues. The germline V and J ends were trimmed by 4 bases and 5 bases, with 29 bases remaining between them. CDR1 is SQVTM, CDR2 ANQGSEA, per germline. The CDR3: CSVGGPDDPNWGLTEAFF. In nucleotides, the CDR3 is TGCAGCGTTGGTGGTCCGGACGATCCTAATTGGGGGTTGACTGAAGCTTTCTTT.

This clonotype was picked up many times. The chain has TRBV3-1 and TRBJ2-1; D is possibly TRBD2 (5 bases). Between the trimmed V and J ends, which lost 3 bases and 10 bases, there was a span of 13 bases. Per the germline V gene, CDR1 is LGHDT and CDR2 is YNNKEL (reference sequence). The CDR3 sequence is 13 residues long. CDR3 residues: CASSHGLAGEQFF. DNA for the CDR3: TGTGCCAGCAGCCATGGCCTAGCCGGGGAGCAGTTCTTC.

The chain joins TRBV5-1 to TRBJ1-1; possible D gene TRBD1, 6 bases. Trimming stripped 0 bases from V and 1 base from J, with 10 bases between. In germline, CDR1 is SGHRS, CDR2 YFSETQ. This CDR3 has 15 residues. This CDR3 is CASSLDRGANTEAFF. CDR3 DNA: TGCGCCAGCAGCTTGGATCGGGGGGCGAACACTGAAGCTTTCTTT.

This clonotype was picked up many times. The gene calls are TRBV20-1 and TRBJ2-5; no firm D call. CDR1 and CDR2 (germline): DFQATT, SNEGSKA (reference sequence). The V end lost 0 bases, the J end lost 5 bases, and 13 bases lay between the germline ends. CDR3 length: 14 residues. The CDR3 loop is CSARDEWIAETQYF. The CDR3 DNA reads TGCAGTGCTAGAGATGAGTGGATCGCGGAGACCCAGTACTTC.

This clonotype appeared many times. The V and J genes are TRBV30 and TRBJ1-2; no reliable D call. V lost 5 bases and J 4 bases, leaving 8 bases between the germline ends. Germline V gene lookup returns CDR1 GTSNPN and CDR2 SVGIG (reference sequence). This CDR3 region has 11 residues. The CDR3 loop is CAWESGYGYTF. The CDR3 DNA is TGTGCCTGGGAATCCGGCTATGGCTACACCTTC.

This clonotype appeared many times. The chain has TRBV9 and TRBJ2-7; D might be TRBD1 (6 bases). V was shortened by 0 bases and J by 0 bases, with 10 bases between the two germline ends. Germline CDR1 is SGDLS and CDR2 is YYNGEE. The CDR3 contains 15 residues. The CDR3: CASSVGTASSYEQYF. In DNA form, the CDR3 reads TGTGCCAGCAGCGTAGGGACAGCTAGCTCCTACGAGCAGTACTTC.

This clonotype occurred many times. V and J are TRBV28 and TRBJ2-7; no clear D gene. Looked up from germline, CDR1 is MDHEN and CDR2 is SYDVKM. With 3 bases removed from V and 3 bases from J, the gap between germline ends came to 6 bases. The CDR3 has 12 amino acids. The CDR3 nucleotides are TGTGCCAGCAGTTTGTTGTACTACGAGCAGTACTTC. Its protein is CASSLLYYEQYF.

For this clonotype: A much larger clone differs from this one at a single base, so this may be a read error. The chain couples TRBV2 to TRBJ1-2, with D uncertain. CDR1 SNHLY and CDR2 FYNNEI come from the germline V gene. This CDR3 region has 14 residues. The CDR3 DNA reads TGTGCCAGCAGCGAAGTGTCTACTTCCTATGGCTGCACCTTC. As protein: CASSEVSTSYGCTF.

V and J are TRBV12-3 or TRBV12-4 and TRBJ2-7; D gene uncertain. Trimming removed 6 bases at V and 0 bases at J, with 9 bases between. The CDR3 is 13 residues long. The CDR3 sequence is CASSLLISYEQYF. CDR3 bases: TGTGCCAGCAGCTTATTGATCTCCTACGAGCAGTACTTC.

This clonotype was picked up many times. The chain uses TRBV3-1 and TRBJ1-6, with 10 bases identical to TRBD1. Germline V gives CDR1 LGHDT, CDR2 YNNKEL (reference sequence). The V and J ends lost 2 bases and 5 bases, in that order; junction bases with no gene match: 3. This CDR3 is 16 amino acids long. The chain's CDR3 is CASSQPGTGDNSPLHF. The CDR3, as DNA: TGTGCCAGCAGCCAACCCGGGACAGGGGATAATTCACCCCTCCACTTT.

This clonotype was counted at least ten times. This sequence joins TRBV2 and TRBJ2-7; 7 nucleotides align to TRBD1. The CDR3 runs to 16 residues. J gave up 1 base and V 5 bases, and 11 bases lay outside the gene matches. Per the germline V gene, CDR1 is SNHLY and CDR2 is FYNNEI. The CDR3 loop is CASSSGPGRGSYEQYF. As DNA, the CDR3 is TGTGCCAGCAGTTCGGGGCCGGGCAGGGGGTCCTACGAGCAGTACTTC.

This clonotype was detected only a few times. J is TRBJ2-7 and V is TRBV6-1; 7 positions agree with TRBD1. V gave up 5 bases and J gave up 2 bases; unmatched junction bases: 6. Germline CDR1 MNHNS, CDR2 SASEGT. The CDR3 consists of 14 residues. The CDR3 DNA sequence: TGTGCCAGCAGTCCACCGGGACAGACCTACGAGCAGTACTTC. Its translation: CASSPPGQTYEQYF.

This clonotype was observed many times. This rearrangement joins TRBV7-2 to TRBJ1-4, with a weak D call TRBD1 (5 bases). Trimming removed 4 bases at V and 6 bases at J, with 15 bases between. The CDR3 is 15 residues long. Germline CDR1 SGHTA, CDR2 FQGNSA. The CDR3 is CASSWGTDPYEKLFF. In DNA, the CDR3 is TGTGCCAGCAGCTGGGGGACGGATCCCTATGAAAAACTGTTTTTT.

CDR3 protein: CATRPRDHYGYTF. The CDR3 DNA reads as TGTGCCACCAGACCGAGGGATCACTATGGCTACACCTTC. The J gene is TRBJ1-2, the V gene TRBV24-1; D unclear. The CDR3 consists of 13 residues. Trimming removed 7 bases at V and 3 bases at J, with 11 bases between. Germline CDR1 reads KGHDR; CDR2 reads SFDVKD.

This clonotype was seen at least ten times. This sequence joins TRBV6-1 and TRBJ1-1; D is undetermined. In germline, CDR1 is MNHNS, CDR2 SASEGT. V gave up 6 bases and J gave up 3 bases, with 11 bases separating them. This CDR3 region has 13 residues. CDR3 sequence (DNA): TGTGCCAGCAGCACATACCTGGACACTGAAGCTTTCTTT. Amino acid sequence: CASSTYLDTEAFF.

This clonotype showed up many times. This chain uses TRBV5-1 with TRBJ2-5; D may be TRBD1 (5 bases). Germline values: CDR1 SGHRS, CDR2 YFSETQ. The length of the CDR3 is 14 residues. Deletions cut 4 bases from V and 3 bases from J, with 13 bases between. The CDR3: CASSVDSSKETQYF. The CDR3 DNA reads TGCGCCAGCAGCGTAGACAGTTCCAAAGAGACCCAGTACTTC.

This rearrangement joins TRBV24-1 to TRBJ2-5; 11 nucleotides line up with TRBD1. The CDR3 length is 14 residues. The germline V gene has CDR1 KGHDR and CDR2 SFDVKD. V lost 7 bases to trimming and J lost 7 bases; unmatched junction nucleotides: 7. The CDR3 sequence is CATSGQGAGRTQYF. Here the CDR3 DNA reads TGTGCCACCAGCGGACAGGGGGCGGGCAGGACCCAGTACTTC.

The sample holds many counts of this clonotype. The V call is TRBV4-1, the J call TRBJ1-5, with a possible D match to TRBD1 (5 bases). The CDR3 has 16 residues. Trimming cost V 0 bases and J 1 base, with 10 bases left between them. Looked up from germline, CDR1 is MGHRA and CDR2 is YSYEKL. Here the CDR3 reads CASSQDLGLSNQPQHF. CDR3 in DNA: TGCGCCAGCAGCCAAGACTTGGGACTCAGCAATCAGCCCCAGCATTTT.

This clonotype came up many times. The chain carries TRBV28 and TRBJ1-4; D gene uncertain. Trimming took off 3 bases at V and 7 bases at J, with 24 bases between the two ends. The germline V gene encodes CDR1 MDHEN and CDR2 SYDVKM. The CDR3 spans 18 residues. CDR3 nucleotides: TGTGCCAGCAGTTTTCAAGACCTGATACGGGGAGTTTCTGAAAAACTGTTTTTT. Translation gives CASSFQDLIRGVSEKLFF.

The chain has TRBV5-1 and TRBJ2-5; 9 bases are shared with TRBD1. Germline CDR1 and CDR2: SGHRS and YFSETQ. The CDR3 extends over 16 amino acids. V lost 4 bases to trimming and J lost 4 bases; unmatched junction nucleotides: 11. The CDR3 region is CASSKGQGGRGETQYF. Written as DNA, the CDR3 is TGCGCCAGCAGCAAGGGACAGGGTGGAAGAGGAGAGACCCAGTACTTC.

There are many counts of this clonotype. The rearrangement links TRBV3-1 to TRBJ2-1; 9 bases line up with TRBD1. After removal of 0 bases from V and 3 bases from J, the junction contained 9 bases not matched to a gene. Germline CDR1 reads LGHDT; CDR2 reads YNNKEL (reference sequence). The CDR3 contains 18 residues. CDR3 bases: TGTGCCAGCAGCCAAGACCCCCCTGGGACAGGGAACTACAATGAGCAGTTCTTC. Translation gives CASSQDPPGTGNYNEQFF.